Listed here are 28 T cell receptor beta chains from one sample, sequenced in a study of human T cells and chemical hapten exposure. TCRdb reanalysed the RACE reads using MiXCR and keeps one entry per CDR3 protein. Here the sample spans 180,000 or so distinct CDR3 sequences, 20% to 25% being singletons. Time point of the sample: patch test 1, 2 weeks after DPC sensitization. The treatment denotes: therapeutic diphenylcyclopropenone sensitization with weekly scalp DPC. The sample consisted of whole blood, taken in connection with sensitization to the hapten diphenylcyclopropenone (DPC). These receptors were collected from a woman between 50 and 59 years old with alopecia areata. Some clones in this sample may be carry-over from other donors' samples.

This rearrangement joins TRBV20-1 to TRBJ2-3, with D possibly TRBD1 on 5 matching bases. Germline-derived CDR1 and CDR2 are DFQATT and SNEGSKA (reference sequence). CDR3 length: 15 residues. V shed 5 bases and J shed 1 base, with 16 bases lying between them. The CDR3 sequence is CSADSPWAGTDTQYF. CDR3 DNA: TGCAGTGCTGACAGTCCCTGGGCGGGCACAGATACGCAGTATTTT.

V is TRBV6-5 and J is TRBJ1-6, with 9 bases identical to TRBD1. Germline lookup yields CDR1 MNHEY and CDR2 SVGAGI. Unmatched junction bases numbered 12, after V lost 8 bases and J lost 7 bases. This CDR3 has 16 residues. The DNA for the CDR3 is TGTGCCAGCCTACCGGGACAGGGATTGCGGAATTCACCCCTCCACTTT. Amino acid sequence: CASLPGQGLRNSPLHF.

This clonotype has more than one count but fewer than ten. This chain connects TRBV7-9 to TRBJ2-7, with D hard to call. The ends were cut back, 1 base at V and 1 base at J, with 5 bases in the middle. CDR3 length: 13 amino acids. CDR1 is SEHNR and CDR2 is FQNEAQ in the germline V gene (reference sequence). CDR3 loop: CASSLESSYEQYF. DNA of the CDR3: TGTGCCAGCAGCTTAGAGTCTTCCTACGAGCAGTACTTC.

This clonotype appeared a few times. The chain has TRBV6-5 and TRBJ1-2; D not certain. The CDR3 covers 12 residues. With 3 bases removed from V and 7 bases from J, the gap between germline ends came to 9 bases. Germline V lookup: CDR1 MNHEY, CDR2 SVGAGI. CDR3 region: CASSYREGGYTF. The DNA for the CDR3 is TGTGCCAGCAGTTATCGGGAGGGTGGCTACACCTTC.

This chain joins TRBV6-5 and TRBJ1-2, with 8 bases fitting TRBD1. CDR1 is MNHEY and CDR2 is SVGAGI in the germline V gene. The CDR3 contains 18 residues. The J segment lost 3 bases and the V segment lost 5 bases, leaving 17 bases of the junction unmatched. The CDR3 DNA sequence: TGTGCCAGCAGTGGCATTGGACAGGGAGGCCGCATCGACTATGGCTACACCTTC. Protein sequence: CASSGIGQGGRIDYGYTF.

This clonotype was seen many times. The gene calls are TRBV5-1 and TRBJ1-2; possible D gene TRBD1, 5 bases. The germline CDR1 and CDR2 sequences are SGHRS and YFSETQ. This CDR3 comprises 15 residues. V shed 4 bases and J shed 0 bases, with 13 bases lying between them. CDR3 amino acids: CASSEEGLANYGYTF. In DNA, the CDR3 is TGCGCCAGCAGCGAAGAGGGGTTGGCTAACTATGGCTACACCTTC.

This clonotype occurred many times. CDR3 DNA sequence: TGTGCCAGCAGTCAGGGACTTGTCCAAGAGACCCAGTACTTC. Translating gives CASSQGLVQETQYF. V usage is TRBV6-1 and J usage is TRBJ2-5, with TRBD2 as a possible D gene (6 bases). Trimming shortened V by 5 bases and J by 1 base, and 11 bases separated the two germline ends. The CDR3 sequence is 14 residues long. The germline gives CDR1 MNHNS, CDR2 SASEGT.

This clonotype has at least ten counts. The CDR3 region has the DNA TGTGCCAGCAGGACGACAGGAAGGAACACTGAAGCTTTCTTT. Translating gives CASRTTGRNTEAFF. The V gene is TRBV12-3 or TRBV12-4, the J gene TRBJ1-1; possible D gene TRBD1, 6 bases. V was cut by 6 bases and J by 1 base, with 12 bases left in between. This CDR3 is 14 amino acids long.

This clonotype was counted only a few times. V gene TRBV29-1 combines with J gene TRBJ2-1; possible D gene TRBD1, 7 bases. Germline CDR1 reads SQVTM; CDR2 reads ANQGSEA. V gave up 1 base and J gave up 0 bases, with 16 bases separating them. The CDR3 length is 17 residues. CDR3 protein: CSVEAPGQGGSYNEQFF. CDR3 nucleotide sequence: TGCAGCGTTGAAGCCCCGGGGCAGGGGGGCTCCTACAATGAGCAGTTCTTC.

At least ten counts were recorded for this clonotype. CDR3 nucleotides: TGTGCCAGCAGCCAAGGTTGGCGCGGGAGTCTCACAGATACGCAGTATTTT. Its protein product is CASSQGWRGSLTDTQYF. The chain employs TRBV3-1 and TRBJ2-3, with 7 bases aligning to TRBD2. The germline CDR1 and CDR2 sequences are LGHDT and YNNKEL (reference sequence). This CDR3 has 17 amino acids. V trimming: 1 base; J trimming: 2 bases; junction bases outside the gene matches: 9.

This clonotype appeared a few times. The chain uses TRBV5-6 and TRBJ2-1; D uncertain. Trimming stripped 1 base from V and 1 base from J, with 18 bases between. The CDR3 is made up of 18 amino acids. Germline lookup yields CDR1 SGHDT and CDR2 YYEEEE. CDR3 nucleotide sequence: TGTGCCAGCAGCTTGTTCCGTACTGTGGGCTGGTCCTACAATGAGCAGTTCTTC. Its protein product is CASSLFRTVGWSYNEQFF.

V usage is TRBV20-1 and J usage is TRBJ1-2; 7 bases are a match to TRBD1. From germline, CDR1 is DFQATT and CDR2 SNEGSKA (reference sequence). Trimming took 2 bases from V and 0 from J; bases not matched to a gene: 6. The CDR3 consists of 15 residues. Written as DNA, the CDR3 is TGCAGTGCTAGACCCCCCGGGACAGCTAACTATGGCTACACCTTC. Its protein is CSARPPGTANYGYTF.

This clonotype has only a few counts. The chain joins TRBV6-1 to TRBJ1-2; D is uncertain. Germline CDR1 is MNHNS and CDR2 is SASEGT. V gave up 8 bases and J gave up 4 bases, with 17 bases separating them. The CDR3 covers 14 residues. The CDR3 sequence: CASGETTLFYGYTF. The CDR3 DNA is TGTGCCAGCGGGGAAACCACTCTCTTCTATGGCTACACCTTC.

V is TRBV3-1 and J is TRBJ1-6, with D possibly being TRBD1 (5 bases). Germline assignment: CDR1 LGHDT and CDR2 YNNKEL (reference sequence). The CDR3 length is 16 residues. Trimming took 4 bases from V and 10 from J, leaving 20 bases between them. CDR3 bases: TGTGCCAGCAGCCCAATGACGGGGCAGGGTCAGTCACCCCTCCACTTT. Translating gives CASSPMTGQGQSPLHF.

The chain couples TRBV10-3 to TRBJ1-1; D is uncertain. The CDR3 consists of 12 residues. Germline CDR1 is ENHRY and CDR2 is SYGVKD. With 3 bases removed from V and 8 bases from J, the gap between germline ends came to 10 bases. The CDR3 loop reads CAISERLGEAFF. CDR3 in DNA: TGTGCCATCAGTGAACGGCTGGGGGAAGCTTTCTTT.

This clonotype has only a few counts. V gene TRBV5-1 combines with J gene TRBJ2-1; D is unclear. CDR1 is SGHRS, CDR2 YFSETQ, per germline. Trimming stripped 0 bases from V and 7 bases from J, with 20 bases between. The CDR3 loop spans 17 amino acids. The CDR3, as DNA: TGCGCCAGCAGCTTGGCCTCGGAATTTCTAGAGGTAAATGAGCAGTTCTTC. Protein: CASSLASEFLEVNEQFF.

The V call is TRBV7-2, the J call TRBJ2-1, with 9 bases aligning to TRBD2. CDR3 length: 18 residues. J lost 5 bases, V lost 3 bases, and 14 bases had no gene match. Germline V gene lookup returns CDR1 SGHTA and CDR2 FQGNSA. The CDR3 reads CASSFGSVHRLADNEQFF. DNA for the CDR3: TGTGCCAGCAGCTTTGGCTCAGTACATCGACTAGCGGACAATGAGCAGTTCTTC.

The chain couples TRBV7-2 to TRBJ2-1, with 12 nucleotides matching TRBD2. CDR3 size: 14 residues. Germline-derived CDR1 and CDR2 are SGHTA and FQGNSA. Germline trimming cut 8 bases from V and 4 bases from J; bases unmatched to any gene: 3. The CDR3 region is CASWGTSGYNEQFF. CDR3 nucleotide sequence: TGTGCCAGCTGGGGGACTAGCGGGTACAATGAGCAGTTCTTC.

The chain recombines TRBV6-6 with TRBJ1-6; D might be TRBD1 (5 bases). The CDR3 runs 15 residues. The germline V and J ends were trimmed by 2 bases and 3 bases, with 8 bases remaining between them. Germline V gives CDR1 MNHNY, CDR2 SVGAGI (reference sequence). CDR3: CASSYEGSYNSPLHF. CDR3 DNA sequence: TGTGCCAGCAGTTACGAGGGGAGCTATAATTCACCCCTCCACTTT.

The gene calls are TRBV9 and TRBJ2-5, with TRBD1 identical over 9 bases. The junction had 6 bases not matched to a gene; V was cut back by 3 bases and J by 3 bases. The CDR3 covers 15 residues. Germline V lookup: CDR1 SGDLS, CDR2 YYNGEE. The chain's CDR3 is CASSDRGHLEETQYF. The DNA for the CDR3 is TGTGCCAGCAGCGACAGGGGGCATTTGGAAGAGACCCAGTACTTC.

The V and J genes are TRBV12-3 or TRBV12-4 and TRBJ2-7; D not certain. Trimming cost V 0 bases and J 2 bases, with 5 bases left between them. The CDR3 is 13 residues long. CDR3 nucleotides: TGTGCCAGCAGTTTAGCTGGCCCCTACGAGCAGTACGTC. It translates to CASSLAGPYEQYV.

There are a few counts of this clonotype. The chain links TRBV3-1 to TRBJ2-7, with 10 nucleotides matching TRBD2. The length of the CDR3 is 15 residues. Germline V gives CDR1 LGHDT, CDR2 YNNKEL (reference sequence). V was clipped by 0 bases and J by 6 bases; unmatched bases: 5. The CDR3 reads CASSQEASGSSEQYF. The CDR3 nucleotides are TGTGCCAGCAGCCAAGAGGCTAGCGGGAGTTCCGAGCAGTACTTC.

This sequence joins TRBV20-1 and TRBJ2-7, with TRBD2 identical over 8 bases. Germline V gene data show CDR1 as DFQATT and CDR2 as SNEGSKA (reference sequence). The CDR3 covers 14 residues. V trimming: 3 bases; J trimming: 4 bases; junction bases outside the gene matches: 8. The CDR3 DNA reads as TGCAGTGCTAGTCTCTTCGCGGGAGGTTACGAGCAGTACTTC. It encodes CSASLFAGGYEQYF.

This chain joins TRBV20-1 and TRBJ2-7; D possibly corresponds to TRBD1 (6 bases). Trimming shortened V by 3 bases and J by 2 bases, and 11 bases separated the two germline ends. Germline lookup yields CDR1 DFQATT and CDR2 SNEGSKA (reference sequence). The CDR3 runs to 13 residues. The CDR3 loop is CSASLGQPYEQYF. The CDR3 nucleotides are TGCAGTGCTAGTCTAGGACAGCCCTACGAGCAGTACTTC.

The chain uses TRBV20-1 and TRBJ1-5; no clear D gene. CDR3 length: 15 amino acids. In germline, CDR1 is DFQATT, CDR2 SNEGSKA (reference sequence). The germline V and J ends were trimmed by 3 bases and 5 bases, with 17 bases remaining between them. CDR3 sequence: CSASFQAAPHQPQHF. The CDR3 region has the DNA TGCAGTGCTAGTTTTCAGGCAGCCCCGCATCAGCCCCAGCATTTT.

This clonotype showed up just a few times. The chain employs TRBV2 and TRBJ1-6; TRBD1 matches at 9 bases. CDR3 length: 14 amino acids. CDR1 is SNHLY, CDR2 FYNNEI, per germline. The trim removed 5 bases at V and 7 bases at J, leaving 3 bases unmatched. CDR3 protein: CASSIGTGNSPLHF. For the CDR3, the DNA is TGTGCCAGCAGTATTGGGACAGGGAATTCACCCCTCCACTTT.

Only a few counts were recorded for this clonotype. This chain joins TRBV6-1 and TRBJ1-2; D is unclear. V lost 7 bases and J lost 4, with 7 bases in between. CDR3 length equals 11 residues. Germline-derived CDR1 and CDR2 are MNHNS and SASEGT. The CDR3 region has the DNA TGTGCCAGCACTCCCGGCTATGGCTACACCTTC. Its translation is CASTPGYGYTF.

The chain uses TRBV29-1 and TRBJ2-1; D gene unclear. Germline V gives CDR1 SQVTM, CDR2 ANQGSEA. This CDR3 region has 12 residues. The V gene lost 6 bases and the J gene lost 8 bases, with 14 bases spanning the gap. CDR3 coding DNA: TGCAGCGTGATAATAGGTGTCGATGAGCAGTTCTTC. Protein product: CSVIIGVDEQFF.